The present TCR beta chain was sequenced within a study of neoadjuvant nivolumab and ipilimumab in lung cancer. Study-wide points: Compared with tumor-adjacent uninvolved lung, resected tumors showed greater richness and clonality. Pathologic regression was not significantly tied to TCR clonality. Only two of four nivolumab-treated tumors gained richness and clonality by surgery. Blood richness before therapy tracked richness in tumors resected after neoadjuvant therapy.

From germline, CDR1 is KGHSH and CDR2 LQKENI. V dropped 3 bases and J dropped 3 bases, with 8 bases sitting between them. The CDR3 has 13 amino acids. Assay: immunoSEQ multiplex PCR; the TCRdb copy retains only in-frame clones and omits some. The data hold tens of thousands of clones, with just over 90% observed a single time. Only a few counts were recorded for this clone. Its antigen remains unidentified. Material: peripheral blood, obtained after neoadjuvant nivolumab, alone or with ipilimumab, at or shortly before surgery. This clonotype originated in an adult with non-small cell lung cancer. This chain uses TRBV18 with TRBJ1-2; D remains ambiguous. CDR3 coding DNA: TGTGCCAGCTCACCCGACTCTGACTATGGCTACACCTTC. Its translation: CASSPDSDYGYTF.